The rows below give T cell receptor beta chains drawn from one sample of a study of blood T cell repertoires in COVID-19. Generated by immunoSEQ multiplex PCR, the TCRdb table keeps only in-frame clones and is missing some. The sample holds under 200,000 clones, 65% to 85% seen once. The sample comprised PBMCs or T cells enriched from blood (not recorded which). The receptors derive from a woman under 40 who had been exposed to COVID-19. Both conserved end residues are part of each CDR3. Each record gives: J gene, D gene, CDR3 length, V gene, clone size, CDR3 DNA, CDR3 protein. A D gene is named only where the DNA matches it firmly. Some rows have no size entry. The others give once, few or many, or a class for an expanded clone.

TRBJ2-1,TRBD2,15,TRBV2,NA,TGTGCCAGCAGTGCGGGACTAGCGGGGGACGGTGAGCAGTTCTTC,CASSAGLAGDGEQFF
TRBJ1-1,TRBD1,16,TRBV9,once,TGTGCCAGCAGCTTACAGTTACAGGGGGCCGGCGCTGAAGCTTTCTTT,CASSLQLQGAGAEAFF
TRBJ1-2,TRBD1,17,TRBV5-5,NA,TGTGCCAGCAGCTTGGGACCGGGGGACAGGGGGCGAGATGGCTACACCTTC,CASSLGPGDRGRDGYTF
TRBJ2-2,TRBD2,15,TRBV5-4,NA,TGTGCCAGCAGCTTGCGAGCGGGGGGAACCGGGGAGCTGTTTTTT,CASSLRAGGTGELFF
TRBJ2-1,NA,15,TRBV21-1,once,TGTGCCAGCAGCAAAATACAGGGAAACGTCATTGAGCAGTTCTTC,CASSKIQGNVIEQFF
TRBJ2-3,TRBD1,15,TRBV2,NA,TGTGCCAGCAGTGATTTGGGGACAGACAGAGATACGCAGTATTTT,CASSDLGTDRDTQYF
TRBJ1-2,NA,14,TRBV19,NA,TGTGCCAGTAGTATGGGCGGACAGATCTATGGCTACACCTTC,CASSMGGQIYGYTF
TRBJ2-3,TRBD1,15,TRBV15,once,TGTGCCACCAGGACCCCGGGACAGGGTTTAGGTACGCAGTATTTT,CATRTPGQGLGTQYF
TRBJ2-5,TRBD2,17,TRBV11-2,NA,TGTGCCAGCAGACCGGGACTAGCGGGGGAGTACCAAGAGACCCAGTACTTC,CASRPGLAGEYQETQYF
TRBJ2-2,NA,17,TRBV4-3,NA,TGCGCCAGCAGCCAAGATCTATCCACCGCGAACACCGGGGAGCTGTTTTTT,CASSQDLSTANTGELFF
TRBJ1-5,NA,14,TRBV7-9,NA,TGTGCCAGCAGCTTAGACAGGGGCAATCAGCCCCAGCATTTT,CASSLDRGNQPQHF
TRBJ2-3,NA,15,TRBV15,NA,TGTGCCACCAGCAGAGCCGGGGAGGTCACAGATACGCAGTATTTT,CATSRAGEVTDTQYF
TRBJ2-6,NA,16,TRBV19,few,TGTGCCAGTAGTATAGAAGGGGGTTCGGGGGCCAACGTCCTGACTTTC,CASSIEGGSGANVLTF
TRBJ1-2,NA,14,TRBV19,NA,TGTGCCAGTAGTATAGATTTACCACTCTATGGCTACACCTTC,CASSIDLPLYGYTF
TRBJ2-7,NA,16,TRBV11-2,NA,TGTGCCAGCAGCTTATCCTTACAATCCATTTCCTACGAGCAGTACTTC,CASSLSLQSISYEQYF
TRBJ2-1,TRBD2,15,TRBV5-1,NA,TGCGCCAGCAGCTCACTAGCGGGGGGTAACAATGAGCAGTTCTTC,CASSSLAGGNNEQFF
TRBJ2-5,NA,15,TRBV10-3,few,TGTGCCATCAGATCTGGAGGGGCGCAAAAGGAGACCCAGTACTTC,CAIRSGGAQKETQYF
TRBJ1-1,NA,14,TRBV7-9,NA,TGTGCCAGCAGCTTAGTAGGGACAAACACTGAAGCTTTCTTT,CASSLVGTNTEAFF